Sequencing of this TCR beta chain was carried out in a study of tumor-infiltrating lymphocytes in primary liver carcinoma. Study conclusions and caveats: Less overlap was seen in tumor-adjacent and tumor-blood pairs than in tumor region pairs.

In the case of this clonotype: Its specificity is unknown. No conserved phenylalanine or tryptophan is present at the end of the CDR3, so a read error is the likely explanation.

CDR1 SQVTM and CDR2 ANQGSEA come from the germline V gene. V trimming: 7 bases; J trimming: 6 bases; junction bases outside the gene matches: 10. This CDR3 has 13 residues. A constant-region primer served to make TCR beta cDNA from roughly 500 ng total RNA. Libraries of TCR beta came from three nested multiplex PCR rounds with slightly modified ARM-PCR. The first two PCR rounds, approximately 10 cycles each, used TRBV1-TRBV30 forward primers and a C-beta reverse primer. One entry per CDR3 protein results from TCRdb running MiXCR on the multiplex PCR reads. The repertoire has about 30,000 distinct CDR3 sequences, 60% to 80% of them found once; the top ten carry under 40%. Bulk tissue was left unsorted, and RNA and DNA were co-extracted from 20-30 mg of it. Every tumor sample had over 85% viable tumor cells.

This receptor was taken from a woman under 40 with primary liver carcinoma and hepatitis B virus infection. Sequencing was carried out using liver tumor tissue from sampling region 3. Noted subset: tumor region T3, left-lateral pole. The chain combines TRBV29-1 with TRBJ2-3, with 7 positions matching TRBD2. The CDR3 region is CSALTREADTQYI. The DNA for the CDR3 is TGCAGCGCATTAACACGGGAGGCGGATACGCAGTATATT.